The T cell receptor (beta chain) described here comes from a study of cytotoxic CD8 clonotypes in ibrutinib-treated CLL. Deletions cut 7 bases from V and 3 bases from J, with 18 bases between. CDR3 length: 16 residues. The germline gives CDR1 SGHVS, CDR2 FNYEAQ. With sequencing, the targeted depth ranged from 1 in 200,000 to 1 in 1 million T cells. Here immunoSEQ multiplex PCR was the method, and the copy in TCRdb shows in-frame clones only, minus some. Of fewer than 400,000 clones listed, 67% are singletons. The V gene is TRBV7-6, the J gene TRBJ2-2, with D possibly TRBD2 on 5 matching bases. The clonotype comes from a human donor with chronic lymphocytic leukemia. The sequences come from PBMCs, collected after 36 months of ibrutinib treatment. CDR3 sequence: CASTPGADGHTGELFF. Written as DNA, the CDR3 is TGTGCCAGCACCCCCGGAGCGGACGGACACACCGGGGAGCTGTTTTTT.